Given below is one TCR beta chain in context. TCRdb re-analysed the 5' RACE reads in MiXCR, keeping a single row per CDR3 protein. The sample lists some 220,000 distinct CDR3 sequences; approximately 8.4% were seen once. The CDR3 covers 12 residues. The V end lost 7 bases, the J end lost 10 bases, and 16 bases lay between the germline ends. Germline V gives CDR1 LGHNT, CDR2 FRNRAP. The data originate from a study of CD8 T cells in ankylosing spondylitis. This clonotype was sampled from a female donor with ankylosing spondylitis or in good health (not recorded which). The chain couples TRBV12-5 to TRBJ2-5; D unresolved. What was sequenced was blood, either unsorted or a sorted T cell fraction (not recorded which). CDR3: CASALFEALQYF. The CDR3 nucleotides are TGTGCTAGTGCCCTCTTCGAGGCCCTCCAGTACTTC.